The 5 T cell receptor beta chains reported below all come from one sample, sequenced in a study of T cell responses to AZD1222 COVID-19 vaccine. TCRdb's copy holds only in-frame clones and misses some; the assay was immunoSEQ multiplex PCR. The sample has 150,000 to 200,000 clones; more than 85% are singletons. The sample in question was peripheral blood, obtained on day 0 of AZD1222 vaccination. These receptors all come from an adult in good health.

This chain connects TRBV9 to TRBJ2-3, with unresolved D. The CDR3 is 13 amino acids. Germline CDR1 reads SGDLS; CDR2 reads YYNGEE. With 4 bases removed from V and 3 bases from J, the gap between germline ends came to 9 bases. CDR3 protein: CASSPPETDTQYF. CDR3 coding DNA: TGTGCCAGCAGCCCGCCGGAGACAGATACGCAGTATTTT.

The sample holds one count of this clone. This rearrangement joins TRBV5-1 to TRBJ2-1; the D gene is possibly TRBD1 (5 bases). Trimming shortened V by 0 bases and J by 0 bases, and 7 bases separated the two germline ends. Germline values: CDR1 SGHRS, CDR2 YFSETQ. The CDR3 consists of 15 residues. Here the CDR3 reads CASSLADSSYNEQFF. The CDR3 DNA is TGCGCCAGCAGCTTGGCCGACAGCTCCTACAATGAGCAGTTCTTC.

The chain uses TRBV2 and TRBJ1-3; no definite D call. Looked up from germline, CDR1 is SNHLY and CDR2 is FYNNEI. The CDR3 runs 13 residues. Trimming stripped 7 bases from V and 4 bases from J, with 11 bases between. This CDR3 reads CASTQNEGNTIYF. The CDR3 DNA reads as TGTGCCAGCACCCAGAATGAAGGAAACACCATATATTTT.

The V gene is TRBV28, the J gene TRBJ1-2; the match to TRBD1 covers 9 bases. Losses at the gene ends were 5 bases for V and 5 bases for J; bases not matched to a gene: 3. This CDR3 region has 13 residues. Germline V gene lookup returns CDR1 MDHEN and CDR2 SYDVKM. The CDR3: CASSTGGAYGYTF. CDR3 nucleotides: TGTGCCAGCAGTACAGGGGGCGCGTATGGCTACACCTTC.

This clone was found a few times. The CDR3 reads CASSYNSNQPQHF. DNA of the CDR3: TGTGCCAGCAGCTATAATAGCAATCAGCCCCAGCATTTT. This sequence joins TRBV28 and TRBJ1-5; no reliable D call. CDR3 length: 13 amino acids. Germline V gene sequence: CDR1 MDHEN, CDR2 SYDVKM. Trimming stripped 6 bases from V and 0 bases from J, with 6 bases between. Full variable domain (missing parts from reference TRBV28 and TRBJ1-5): DVKVTQSSRYLVKRTGEKVFLECVQDMDHENMFWYRQDPGLGLRLIYFSYDVKMKEKGDIPEGYSVSREKKERFSLILESASTNQTSMYLCASSYNSNQPQHFGDGTRLSIL.